This T cell receptor beta chain was documented in a study of cytomegalovirus exposure and HLA in healthy donors. Notes on the study in general: The authors later found HLA-associated TCR beta chains more clonally expanded than equally common others.

The PCR contained 60 Vbeta and 13 Jbeta primers. This table comes from immunoSEQ multiplex PCR, and its TCRdb copy is limited to in-frame clones, with some not included. The sample holds about 160,000 clones; 75% to 85% are singletons and the top ten take about 5.9%. Trimming cost V 3 bases and J 4 bases, with 7 bases left between them. Germline V CDR1 and CDR2: SGHTA, FQGTGA. This CDR3 is 13 amino acids long. Of note for this clone: Its antigen is undetermined.

The receptor was derived from a man aged 50-60 years in good health and CMV-seropositive. Sequencing used PBMCs. The rearrangement links TRBV7-3 to TRBJ2-1; no clear D. The CDR3 loop is CASSFTPYNEQFF. The CDR3 region has the DNA TGTGCCAGCAGCTTTACTCCATACAATGAGCAGTTCTTC.